The clone carrying this TCR beta chain was counted only a few times. Its antigen remains unidentified. TCRdb ran MiXCR on the 5' RACE reads and lists one entry per CDR3 protein. The top ten hold around two fifths of the sample, which has nearly 110,000 distinct CDR3 sequences, under 15% seen once. The data belong to a study of T-cell memory formation after mild COVID-19. The germline V gene has CDR1 LGHDT and CDR2 YNNKEL (reference sequence). The length of the CDR3 is 15 residues. Trimming removed 0 bases from V and 2 bases from J, with 11 bases in between. Study-wide points: Among clones contracting day 15 to 85, CD4/CD8 was balanced, whereas later expanders leaned CD4+.

This receptor was obtained from a man between 18 and 35 years old who had mild COVID-19 (a few samples of this study predate the infection). Cell type and time point are not known. The J gene is TRBJ2-7, the V gene TRBV3-1; D remains ambiguous. Sequencing used PBMCs or a T cell subset sorted from them (not recorded which). The CDR3 coding sequence is TGTGCCAGCAGCCAAGAGTGGATTGGGGCCTACGAGCAGTACTTC. Amino acids: CASSQEWIGAYEQYF.